The TCR beta chain under discussion was sequenced for a study of blood T cell repertoires in COVID-19. Study information: Collection of acute and convalescent COVID-19 samples took place in the United States, Italy and Spain.

TCRdb's table, derived via immunoSEQ multiplex PCR, lists solely in-frame clones and lacks some. The table shows some 250,000 clones, with 86% occurring only once. Germline lookup yields CDR1 MNHEY and CDR2 SVGAGI. V was clipped by 10 bases and J by 2 bases, with 14 bases between them. This CDR3 region has 13 residues. Only a few counts were recorded for this clone. The chain carries TRBV6-5 and TRBJ1-1; D gene unclear. This sequence was found in a man aged 30 to 39 with active or convalescent COVID-19. Sequencing was carried out using peripheral blood. This CDR3 is CATLNSFNTEAFF. In nucleotides, the CDR3 is TGTGCCACCCTTAACAGTTTCAACACTGAAGCTTTCTTT.